A single sample is the source of the 31 T cell receptor beta chains below, sequenced in a study of blood T cell repertoires in COVID-19. TCRdb's copy holds only in-frame clones and misses some; the assay was immunoSEQ multiplex PCR. The data show under 200,000 clones, around 90% seen once. Sequencing input: peripheral blood. These receptors came from a man aged 50 to 59 with acute or convalescent COVID-19.

In this sample, this clone turned up once. This rearrangement joins TRBV10-3 to TRBJ1-5; D uncertain. The ends were cut back, 4 bases at V and 1 base at J, with 8 bases in the middle. Looked up from germline, CDR1 is ENHRY and CDR2 is SYGVKD. The CDR3 covers 14 residues. The CDR3 loop reads CAISGEVSNQPQHF. CDR3 bases: TGTGCCATCAGTGGAGAGGTGAGCAATCAGCCCCAGCATTTT.

The V call is TRBV6-6, the J call TRBJ2-5; D is possibly TRBD1 (6 bases). The germline V gene has CDR1 MNHNY and CDR2 SVGAGI (reference sequence). V was trimmed by 5 bases and J by 1 base, leaving 11 bases between them. The CDR3 runs 14 residues. The CDR3 nucleotides are TGTGCCAGCAGTCCCGGGACACGCCAAGAGACCCAGTACTTC. Protein sequence: CASSPGTRQETQYF.

The rearrangement uses TRBV5-4 and TRBJ2-1; 12 bases agree with TRBD2. There are 14 residues in the CDR3. V shed 4 bases and J 10 bases; nucleotides not matched to a gene: 6. Germline lookup yields CDR1 SGHNT and CDR2 YYREEE (reference sequence). CDR3 in amino acids: CASSRTSGKWEQFF. In nucleotides, the CDR3 is TGTGCCAGCAGCCGGACTAGCGGGAAGTGGGAGCAGTTCTTC.

This clone was seen a single time. The chain uses TRBV5-1 and TRBJ2-5; 9 bases match TRBD1. The V gene end was trimmed by 4 bases and the J gene end by 5 bases; junction bases not matched to a gene: 9. The CDR3 covers 15 residues. Germline CDR1 SGHRS, CDR2 YFSETQ. This CDR3 is CASSPGTGGMETQYF. The DNA of the CDR3 is TGCGCCAGCAGCCCGGGAACAGGGGGCATGGAGACCCAGTACTTC.

J is TRBJ2-7 and V is TRBV6-2 or TRBV6-3, with D unresolved. The CDR3 is made up of 12 amino acids. The germline gives CDR1 MNHEY, CDR2 SVGEGT. Trimming removed 2 bases from V and 6 bases from J, with 8 bases in between. CDR3 protein: CASSYPLSEQYV. CDR3 bases: TGTGCCAGCAGTTACCCACTCTCCGAGCAGTACGTC.

The CDR3 region is CASSEGGVNTEAFF. CDR3 in DNA: TGTGCCAGCAGTGAAGGGGGAGTGAACACTGAAGCTTTCTTT. The J gene is TRBJ1-1, the V gene TRBV6-1; D is undetermined. The CDR3 spans 14 residues. The V gene's germline CDR1 is MNHNS and CDR2 SASEGT. V was trimmed by 1 base and J by 0 bases, leaving 6 bases between them.

V and J are TRBV6-5 and TRBJ1-3; the match to TRBD1 covers 8 bases. Germline V gene lookup returns CDR1 MNHEY and CDR2 SVGAGI. The ends lost 9 bases at V and 4 bases at J; junction bases unmatched: 8. CDR3 length: 14 amino acids. CDR3 in DNA: TGTGCCAGTCGGTCAACAGGGGGAGGAAACACCATATATTTT. This gives the protein CASRSTGGGNTIYF.

The chain uses TRBV7-9 and TRBJ2-2; unclear D gene. The CDR3 spans 15 residues. In germline, CDR1 is SEHNR, CDR2 FQNEAQ (reference sequence). The V end was cut by 4 bases, the J end by 5 bases, with 14 bases between. CDR3 region: CASSSNYPETGELFF. The CDR3, as DNA: TGTGCCAGCAGCTCCAACTACCCGGAAACCGGGGAGCTGTTTTTT.

This chain uses TRBV11-2 with TRBJ2-7; 9 bases line up with TRBD1. The CDR3 runs to 15 residues. Trimming at V came to 3 bases and at J to 2 bases, leaving 5 bases not matched to a gene. CDR1 and CDR2 (germline): SGHAT, FQNNGV. This chain's CDR3 is CASSFGTGGTYEQYV. Written as DNA, the CDR3 is TGTGCCAGCAGCTTTGGAACAGGGGGCACCTACGAGCAGTACGTC.

The rearrangement links TRBV28 to TRBJ1-3; TRBD1 matches 9 bases. The CDR3 loop spans 18 amino acids. After removal of 3 bases from V and 4 bases from J, the junction contained 13 bases not matched to a gene. Germline V gene lookup returns CDR1 MDHEN and CDR2 SYDVKM. The CDR3 here is CASSFLVSLDRGGNTIYF. The CDR3 DNA follows: TGTGCCAGCAGTTTTCTCGTATCTTTGGACAGGGGAGGAAACACCATATATTTT.

This sequence joins TRBV27 and TRBJ1-2; D might be TRBD1 (6 bases). CDR1 and CDR2 from the germline V gene are MNHEY and SMNVEV (reference sequence). Between the trimmed V and J ends, which lost 4 bases and 1 base, there was a span of 10 bases. The CDR3 is 14 residues long. The CDR3 DNA reads as TGTGCCAGCAGTTCGACGGACAGTAACTATGGCTACACCTTC. It specifies CASSSTDSNYGYTF.

This chain connects TRBV29-1 to TRBJ2-7; TRBD2 might be the D (5 bases). This CDR3 is built from 13 residues. Trimming pared 7 bases from V and 7 bases from J, leaving 20 bases between. Germline V gene sequence: CDR1 SQVTM, CDR2 ANQGSEA. The CDR3 DNA sequence: TGCAGCGCCTCAAGGACCCCCTCGGGAGAGCAGTACTTC. Protein sequence: CSASRTPSGEQYF.

This chain connects TRBV4-1 to TRBJ2-7, with 10 positions matching TRBD2. The CDR3 loop spans 16 amino acids. The J segment lost 8 bases and the V segment lost 3 bases, leaving 13 bases of the junction unmatched. Germline loops: CDR1 MGHRA, CDR2 YSYEKL. As DNA, the CDR3 is TGCGCCAGCAGCCAGGAATGGCTAGCGGGAGTTAGCAAGCAGTACTTC. It encodes CASSQEWLAGVSKQYF.

This clone was counted a single time. The J gene is TRBJ2-7, the V gene TRBV7-6; TRBD2 matches at 10 bases. V was pared by 4 bases and J by 1 base, with 13 bases of the junction left unmatched. Germline V gives CDR1 SGHVS, CDR2 FNYEAQ. The CDR3 is made up of 18 amino acids. CDR3 bases: TGTGCCAGCAGCTCTGTAGCCTCTAGCGGGAGCGAATCCTACGAGCAGTACTTC. This encodes CASSSVASSGSESYEQYF.

This clone has just one count. V usage is TRBV4-1 and J usage is TRBJ2-1; 9 bases are shared with TRBD1. Per germline, CDR1 MGHRA and CDR2 YSYEKL. V lost 2 bases to trimming and J lost 7 bases; unmatched junction nucleotides: 3. There are 14 residues in the CDR3. For the CDR3, the DNA is TGCGCCAGCAGCCAACCACAGGGGGCTAATGAGCAGTTCTTC. It translates to CASSQPQGANEQFF.

The V and J genes are TRBV9 and TRBJ2-7; 7 bases are shared with TRBD2. The CDR3 consists of 16 residues. Unmatched junction bases numbered 14, after V lost 5 bases and J lost 3 bases. Germline-derived CDR1 and CDR2 are SGDLS and YYNGEE. CDR3 in DNA: TGTGCCAGCAGTGGGACTACTGACAGCGGCCTCTACGAGCAGTACTTC. Its translation is CASSGTTDSGLYEQYF.

This sequence joins TRBV6-5 and TRBJ2-3; a possible D gene is TRBD1 (5 bases). Germline lookup yields CDR1 MNHEY and CDR2 SVGAGI. CDR3 length: 11 amino acids. V was cut by 6 bases and J by 5 bases, with 6 bases left in between. CDR3 residues: CASSQGDTQYF. The DNA of the CDR3 is TGTGCCAGCAGCCAGGGAGATACGCAGTATTTT.

The chain carries TRBV7-2 and TRBJ2-7; tentative D call: TRBD2 (6 bases). Looked up from germline, CDR1 is SGHTA and CDR2 is FQGNSA. The CDR3 runs to 16 residues. The V gene lost 0 bases and the J gene lost 0 bases, with 12 bases spanning the gap. The CDR3 region has the DNA TGTGCCAGCAGCTTAGCTGAGGGACTCCTCTCCTACGAGCAGTACTTC. Residues: CASSLAEGLLSYEQYF.

The CDR3 loop is CASSYSGTSPNEQFF. CDR3 DNA: TGTGCCAGCAGTTATTCTGGGACTAGTCCCAATGAGCAGTTCTTC. The chain employs TRBV6-5 and TRBJ2-1; 8 bases map to TRBD2. V lost 3 bases to trimming and J lost 6 bases; unmatched junction nucleotides: 7. Germline CDR1 and CDR2: MNHEY and SVGAGI. This CDR3 region has 15 residues.

The rearrangement joins TRBV12-3 or TRBV12-4 to TRBJ2-5; D is unresolved. V gave up 5 bases and J gave up 3 bases, with 7 bases separating them. The CDR3 extends over 12 amino acids. CDR3 DNA sequence: TGTGCCAGCAGTCTAGGAGAAGAGACCCAGTACTTC. This translates into CASSLGEETQYF.

The chain employs TRBV5-5 and TRBJ2-7; weak D call: TRBD2 (6 bases). Trimming took 0 bases from V and 0 from J, leaving 10 bases between them. Looked up from germline, CDR1 is SGHKS and CDR2 is YYEKEE (reference sequence). This CDR3 has 15 residues. The CDR3 DNA reads TGTGCCAGCAGCTTGGAGTGGACTACCTCCTACGAGCAGTACTTC. Protein product: CASSLEWTTSYEQYF.

The V gene is TRBV4-3, the J gene TRBJ1-2; D is perhaps TRBD1 (5 bases). This CDR3 region has 18 residues. V gave up 0 bases and J gave up 5 bases, with 22 bases separating them. CDR1 LGHNA and CDR2 YSLEER come from the germline V gene. The DNA for the CDR3 is TGCGCCAGCAGCCAAGATCTTCCAGACAGCCGATACTTTTATGGCTACACCTTC. This encodes CASSQDLPDSRYFYGYTF.

This clone was observed once. This chain links TRBV19 with TRBJ1-2; 7 nucleotides match TRBD1. The germline V gene has CDR1 LNHDA and CDR2 SQIVND (reference sequence). The CDR3 covers 14 residues. V shed 6 bases, J shed 2 bases, and the junction held 6 bases outside the gene matches. CDR3: CASSTDRSNYGYTF. The CDR3 DNA sequence: TGTGCCAGTAGCACGGACAGGTCGAACTATGGCTACACCTTC.

The chain carries TRBV5-1 and TRBJ1-6; D is uncertain. Germline assignment: CDR1 SGHRS and CDR2 YFSETQ. Between the trimmed V and J ends, which lost 1 base and 5 bases, there was a span of 7 bases. This CDR3 has 14 amino acids. CDR3 DNA: TGCGCCAGCAGCTTGTCGGGGAATAATTCACCCCTCCACTTT. Residues: CASSLSGNNSPLHF.

The genes are TRBV5-8 and TRBJ2-2; possible D gene TRBD1, 5 bases. The germline V gene has CDR1 SGHTS and CDR2 YDEGEE. The length of the CDR3 is 14 residues. Deletions cut 1 base from V and 2 bases from J, with 6 bases between. The CDR3 nucleotides read TGTGCCAGCAGCTTGCAGGGTAACACCGGGGAGCTGTTTTTT. Protein product: CASSLQGNTGELFF.

V and J are TRBV7-2 and TRBJ2-7; 12 bases agree with TRBD2. CDR1 and CDR2 from the germline V gene are SGHTA and FQGNSA. The V segment lost 3 bases and the J segment 2 bases; nucleotides outside the gene matches: 5. CDR3 length: 16 amino acids. The CDR3 coding sequence is TGTGCCAGCAGCTTCGCGGCTAGCGGGGGGGCCTACGAGCAGTACGTC. Translating gives CASSFAASGGAYEQYV.

The rearrangement joins TRBV28 to TRBJ2-3; TRBD2 aligns across 7 bases. Per the germline V gene, CDR1 is MDHEN and CDR2 is SYDVKM. This CDR3 is built from 14 residues. V trimming: 3 bases; J trimming: 0 bases; junction bases outside the gene matches: 0. The CDR3 here is CASSFGGSTDTQYF. DNA for the CDR3: TGTGCCAGCAGTTTCGGGGGGAGCACAGATACGCAGTATTTT.

This clone occurred a few times. The chain carries TRBV6-5 and TRBJ1-2, with D possibly being TRBD1 (5 bases). Germline-derived CDR1 and CDR2 are MNHEY and SVGAGI. The V and J ends lost 0 bases and 8 bases respectively, with 16 bases between them. The CDR3 totals 15 residues. CDR3 bases: TGTGCCAGCAGTTACTCTAATCAGGGCAGGTCGGGCTACACCTTC. The encoded protein is CASSYSNQGRSGYTF.

The chain joins TRBV28 to TRBJ2-3; TRBD2 is a possible D gene (7 bases). Trimming shortened V by 10 bases and J by 1 base, and 18 bases separated the two germline ends. The CDR3 totals 15 residues. Germline lookup yields CDR1 MDHEN and CDR2 SYDVKM. The chain's CDR3 is CATQSGGGGTDTQYF. In nucleotides, the CDR3 is TGTGCCACCCAATCTGGAGGGGGGGGCACAGATACGCAGTATTTT.

The V and J genes are TRBV9 and TRBJ1-4; 7 positions match TRBD1. This CDR3 region has 15 residues. J was trimmed by 4 bases and V by 4 bases; bases with no gene match: 7. Germline V gives CDR1 SGDLS, CDR2 YYNGEE. The CDR3 loop reads CASSLEDRFNEKLFF. Written as DNA, the CDR3 is TGTGCCAGCAGCTTAGAGGACAGGTTTAATGAAAAACTGTTTTTT.

This chain connects TRBV6-5 to TRBJ1-2, with 8 bases identical to TRBD1. The germline V gene has CDR1 MNHEY and CDR2 SVGAGI. V lost 7 bases and J lost 6; bases outside the gene matches: 7. CDR3 size: 13 residues. CDR3 nucleotides: TGTGCCAGCACTAGAACAGGGGGGCATGGCTACACCTTC. It codes for CASTRTGGHGYTF.